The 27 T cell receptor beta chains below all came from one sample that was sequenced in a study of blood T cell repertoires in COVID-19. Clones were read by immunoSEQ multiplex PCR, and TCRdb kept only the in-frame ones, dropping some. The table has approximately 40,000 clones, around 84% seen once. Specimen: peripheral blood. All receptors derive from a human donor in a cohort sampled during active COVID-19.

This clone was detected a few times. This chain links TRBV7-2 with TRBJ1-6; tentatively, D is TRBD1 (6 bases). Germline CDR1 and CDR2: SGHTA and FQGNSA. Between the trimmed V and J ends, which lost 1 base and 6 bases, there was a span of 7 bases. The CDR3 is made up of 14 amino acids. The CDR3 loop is CASSLGTVNSPLHF. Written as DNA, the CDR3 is TGTGCCAGCAGCTTAGGGACAGTTAATTCACCCCTCCACTTT.

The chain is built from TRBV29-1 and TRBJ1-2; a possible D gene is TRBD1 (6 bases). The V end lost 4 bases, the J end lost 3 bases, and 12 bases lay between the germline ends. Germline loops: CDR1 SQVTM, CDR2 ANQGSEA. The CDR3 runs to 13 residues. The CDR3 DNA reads TGCAGCGTTGTTACAGGGAGCGACTATGGCTACACCTTC. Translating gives CSVVTGSDYGYTF.

The DNA of the CDR3 is TGTGCCAGCACCCTACCGCGGGGGGGCGGGTGGAATGAGCAGTTCTTC. Translation: CASTLPRGGGWNEQFF. The genes are TRBV5-6 and TRBJ2-1; 9 nucleotides match TRBD2. Trimming took 6 bases from V and 7 from J; bases not matched to a gene: 14. There are 16 residues in the CDR3. Germline values: CDR1 SGHDT, CDR2 YYEEEE.

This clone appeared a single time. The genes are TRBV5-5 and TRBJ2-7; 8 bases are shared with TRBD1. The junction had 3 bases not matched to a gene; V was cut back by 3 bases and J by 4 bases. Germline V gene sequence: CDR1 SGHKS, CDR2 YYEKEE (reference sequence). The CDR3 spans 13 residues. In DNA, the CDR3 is TGTGCCAGCAGCTGGGGACAGGATTACGAGCAGTACGTC. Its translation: CASSWGQDYEQYV.

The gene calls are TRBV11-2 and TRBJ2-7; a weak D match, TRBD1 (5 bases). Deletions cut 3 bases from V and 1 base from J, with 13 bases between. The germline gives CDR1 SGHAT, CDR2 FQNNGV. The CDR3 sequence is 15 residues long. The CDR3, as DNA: TGTGCCAGCAGCTTCGATAGGGCAGGGTCCTACGAGCAGTACGTC. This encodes CASSFDRAGSYEQYV.

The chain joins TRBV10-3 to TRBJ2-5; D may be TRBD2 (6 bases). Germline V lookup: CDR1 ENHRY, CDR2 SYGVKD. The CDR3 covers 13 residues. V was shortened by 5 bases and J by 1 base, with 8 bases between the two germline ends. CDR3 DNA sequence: TGTGCCATCAGTCCCGGGGGCCAAGAGACCCAGTACTTC. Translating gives CAISPGGQETQYF.

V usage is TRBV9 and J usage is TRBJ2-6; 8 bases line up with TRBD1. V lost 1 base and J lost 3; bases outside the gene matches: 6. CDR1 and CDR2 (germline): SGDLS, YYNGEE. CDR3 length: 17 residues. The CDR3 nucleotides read TGTGCCAGCAGCGTACGACAGGGGCGCGGTGGGGCCAACGTCCTGACTTTC. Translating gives CASSVRQGRGGANVLTF.

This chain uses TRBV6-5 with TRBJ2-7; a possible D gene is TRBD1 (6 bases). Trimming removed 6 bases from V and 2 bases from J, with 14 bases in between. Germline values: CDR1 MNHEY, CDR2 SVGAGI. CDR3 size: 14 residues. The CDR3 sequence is CASREFRGPYEQYF. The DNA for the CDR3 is TGTGCCAGCAGGGAGTTCAGGGGTCCCTACGAGCAGTACTTC.

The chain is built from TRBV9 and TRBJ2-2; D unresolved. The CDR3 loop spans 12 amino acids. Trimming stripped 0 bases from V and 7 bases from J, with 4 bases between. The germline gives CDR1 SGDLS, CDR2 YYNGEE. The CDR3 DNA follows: TGTGCCAGCAGCGTAGCTTACGGGGAGCTGTTTTTT. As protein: CASSVAYGELFF.

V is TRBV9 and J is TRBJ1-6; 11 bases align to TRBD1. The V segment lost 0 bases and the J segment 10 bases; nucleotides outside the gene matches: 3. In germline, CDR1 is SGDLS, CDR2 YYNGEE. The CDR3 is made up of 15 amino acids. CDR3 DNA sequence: TGTGCCAGCAGCGTAGGGACAGGGGGCAGCTCACCCCTCCACTTT. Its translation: CASSVGTGGSSPLHF.

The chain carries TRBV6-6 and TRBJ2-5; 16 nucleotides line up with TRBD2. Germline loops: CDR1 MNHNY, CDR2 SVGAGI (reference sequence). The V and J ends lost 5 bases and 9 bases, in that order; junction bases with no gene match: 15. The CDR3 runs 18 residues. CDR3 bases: TGTGCCAGCAGTCCCTTCACCGGGACTAGCGGGGGGGACGAGCCCCAGTACTTC. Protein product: CASSPFTGTSGGDEPQYF.

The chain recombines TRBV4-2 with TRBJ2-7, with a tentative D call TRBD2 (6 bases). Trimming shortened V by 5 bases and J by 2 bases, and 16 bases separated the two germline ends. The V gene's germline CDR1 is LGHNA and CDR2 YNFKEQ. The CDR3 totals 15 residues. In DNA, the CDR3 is TGTGCCAGCAGCGGAGTGGGGGGTTGGGCCTACGAGCAGTACTTC. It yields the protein CASSGVGGWAYEQYF.

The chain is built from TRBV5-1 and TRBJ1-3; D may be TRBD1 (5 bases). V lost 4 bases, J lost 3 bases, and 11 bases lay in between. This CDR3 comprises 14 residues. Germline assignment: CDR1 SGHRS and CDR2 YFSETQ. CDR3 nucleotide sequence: TGCGCCAGCAGCGTTCAGGGAGGTGGAAACACCATATATTTT. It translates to CASSVQGGGNTIYF.

The CDR3 coding sequence is TGTGCCAGCAGTGAGCGAGACAATGAGCAGTTCTTC. It codes for CASSERDNEQFF. The chain is built from TRBV6-1 and TRBJ2-1, with D uncertain. This CDR3 has 12 amino acids. Germline assignment: CDR1 MNHNS and CDR2 SASEGT. The V gene lost 3 bases and the J gene lost 5 bases, with 5 bases spanning the gap.

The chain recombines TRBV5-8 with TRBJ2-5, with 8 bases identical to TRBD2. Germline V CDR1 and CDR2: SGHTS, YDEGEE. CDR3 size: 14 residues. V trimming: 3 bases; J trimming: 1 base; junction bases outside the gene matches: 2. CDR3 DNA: TGTGCCAGCAGCTCCGGACTAGCCCAAGAGACCCAGTACTTC. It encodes CASSSGLAQETQYF.

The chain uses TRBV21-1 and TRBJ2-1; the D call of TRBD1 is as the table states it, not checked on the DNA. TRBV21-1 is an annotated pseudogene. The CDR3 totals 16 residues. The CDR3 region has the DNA TGTGCCAGCAGCAATGTAGGGGGAAGGGGGAACAATGAGCAGTTCTTC. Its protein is CASSNVGGRGNNEQFF.

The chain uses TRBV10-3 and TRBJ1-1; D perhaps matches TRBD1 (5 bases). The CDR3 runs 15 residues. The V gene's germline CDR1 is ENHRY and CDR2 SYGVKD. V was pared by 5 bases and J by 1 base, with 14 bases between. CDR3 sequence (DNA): TGTGCCATCAGTCTTATTACAGGTCCGAACACTGAAGCTTTCTTT. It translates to CAISLITGPNTEAFF.

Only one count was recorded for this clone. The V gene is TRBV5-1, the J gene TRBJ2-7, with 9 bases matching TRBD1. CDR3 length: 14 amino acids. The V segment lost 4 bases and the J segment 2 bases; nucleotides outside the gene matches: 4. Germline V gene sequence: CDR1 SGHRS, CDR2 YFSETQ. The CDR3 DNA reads TGCGCCAGCAGCACCGGGACAGGGCCCTACGAGCAGTACGTC. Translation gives CASSTGTGPYEQYV.

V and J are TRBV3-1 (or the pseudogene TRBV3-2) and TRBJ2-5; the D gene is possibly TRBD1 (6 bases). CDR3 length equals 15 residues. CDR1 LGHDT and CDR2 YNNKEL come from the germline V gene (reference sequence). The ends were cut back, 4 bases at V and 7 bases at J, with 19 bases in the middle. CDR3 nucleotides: TGTGCCAGCAGCCCTGGTCAGGGGCCCCAGTGGACCCAGTACTTC. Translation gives CASSPGQGPQWTQYF.

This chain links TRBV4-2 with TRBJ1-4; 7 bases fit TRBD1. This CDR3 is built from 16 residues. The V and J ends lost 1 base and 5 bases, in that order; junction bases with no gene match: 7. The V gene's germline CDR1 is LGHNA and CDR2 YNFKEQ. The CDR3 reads CASSQVYGTVNEKLFF. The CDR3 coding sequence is TGTGCCAGCAGCCAAGTCTACGGGACAGTAAATGAAAAACTGTTTTTT.

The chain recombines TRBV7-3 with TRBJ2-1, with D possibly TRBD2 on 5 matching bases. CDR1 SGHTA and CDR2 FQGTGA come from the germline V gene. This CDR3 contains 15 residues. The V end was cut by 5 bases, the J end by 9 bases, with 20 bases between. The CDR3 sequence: CASSISGTAGSEQFF. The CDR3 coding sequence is TGTGCCAGCAGCATCAGCGGAACCGCCGGGTCTGAGCAGTTCTTC.

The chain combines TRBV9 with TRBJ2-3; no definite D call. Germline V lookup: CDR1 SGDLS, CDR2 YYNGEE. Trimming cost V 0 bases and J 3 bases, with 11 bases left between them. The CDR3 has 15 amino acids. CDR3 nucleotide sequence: TGTGCCAGCAGCGTAGGGTTCAGGAAGACAGATACGCAGTATTTT. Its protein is CASSVGFRKTDTQYF.

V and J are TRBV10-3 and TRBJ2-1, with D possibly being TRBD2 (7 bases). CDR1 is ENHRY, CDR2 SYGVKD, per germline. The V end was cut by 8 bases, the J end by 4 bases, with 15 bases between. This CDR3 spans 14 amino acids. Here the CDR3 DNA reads TGTGCCATCTGGGACGGGGGGCCTTACAATGAGCAGTTCTTC. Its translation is CAIWDGGPYNEQFF.

The CDR3 DNA follows: TGTGCCAGCAGCTTAGCGGGGCTTTCCTACAATGAGCAGTTCTTC. This codes for CASSLAGLSYNEQFF. The J gene is TRBJ2-1, the V gene TRBV5-4; 7 positions match TRBD2. Germline CDR1 SGHNT, CDR2 YYREEE (reference sequence). This CDR3 contains 15 residues. V was pared by 2 bases and J by 1 base, with 3 bases of the junction left unmatched.

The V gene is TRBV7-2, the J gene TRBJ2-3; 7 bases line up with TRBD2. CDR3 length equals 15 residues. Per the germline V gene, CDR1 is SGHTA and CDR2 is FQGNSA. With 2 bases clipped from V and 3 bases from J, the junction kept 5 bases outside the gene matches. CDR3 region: CASSLWLAVTDTQYF. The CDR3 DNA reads TGTGCCAGCAGCTTATGGCTAGCGGTTACAGATACGCAGTATTTT.

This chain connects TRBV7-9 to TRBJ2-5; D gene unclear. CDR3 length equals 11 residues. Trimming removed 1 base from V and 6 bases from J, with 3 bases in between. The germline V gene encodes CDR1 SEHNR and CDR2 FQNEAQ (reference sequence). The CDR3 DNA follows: TGTGCCAGCAGCTTAGTCAAGACCCAGTACTTC. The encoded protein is CASSLVKTQYF.

The CDR3: CASSEVEPVEQYV. The CDR3 DNA is TGTGCCAGCAGTGAAGTGGAGCCGGTCGAGCAGTACGTC. V usage is TRBV6-1 and J usage is TRBJ2-7; D not certain. The CDR3 runs to 13 residues. Germline CDR1 reads MNHNS; CDR2 reads SASEGT. V lost 1 base to trimming and J lost 6 bases, with 10 bases between them.